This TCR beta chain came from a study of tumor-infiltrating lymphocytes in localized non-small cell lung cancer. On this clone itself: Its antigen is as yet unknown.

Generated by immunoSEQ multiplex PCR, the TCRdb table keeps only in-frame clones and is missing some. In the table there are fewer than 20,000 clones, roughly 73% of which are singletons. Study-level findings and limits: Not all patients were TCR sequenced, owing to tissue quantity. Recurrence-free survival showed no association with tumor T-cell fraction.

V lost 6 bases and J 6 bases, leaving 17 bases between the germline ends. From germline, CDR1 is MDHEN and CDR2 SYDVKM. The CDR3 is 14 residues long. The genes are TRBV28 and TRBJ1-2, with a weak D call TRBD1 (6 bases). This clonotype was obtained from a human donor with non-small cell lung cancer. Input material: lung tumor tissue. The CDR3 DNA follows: TGTGCCAGCAGCCCACCGGACAGTCTACATGGCTACACCTTC. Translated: CASSPPDSLHGYTF.